This TCR beta chain appears in the sequencing data of a study of response to subunit inactivated influenza vaccine (dated by TCRdb to 2016 to 2019). General notes on the study: Deep quantitative T cell receptor repertoire profiling was used in the study to track responses to a trivalent subunit inactivated influenza vaccine.

The germline V gene yields SGHTA for CDR1 and FQGNSA for CDR2. V is shortened by 0 bases, J by 0 bases, and the region joining them spans 6 bases. Taken from cysteine to phenylalanine, the CDR3 has 14 residues. Solely the CDR3 DNA is kept, with 42 bases framed from the first base. Library construction relied on RT-PCR. The instrument given in TCRdb is Illumina HiSeq 2500. In-frame beta chains were kept once TCRdb had trimmed the public reads at Q25 with fastp and called clones with MiXCR. A single entry per CDR3 protein holds the most common genes and DNA from its merged rows. This sample lists about 570,000 distinct CDR3 sequences; approximately 12% were detected once. In total, the top ten clones hold about 10% of the sample. What the study reported, not specific to this receptor: The authors proposed that each seasonal influenza vaccination may bring in only a limited number of new T cells.

This clonotype was recorded at least ten times. Its recognized antigen is unknown. No base-level quality is on record; no much larger clone is a single base apart. The chain is assembled from TRBV7-2 and TRBJ2-7, with no reliable assignment of the D segment. The TCR sequence derives from a man in his fifties or sixties who received an inactivated influenza vaccine. Donor details come from another sample of the same person, matched by shared clones. The sequenced sample was PBMCs from blood, obtained on the day of vaccination. Here the CDR3 is given as CASSLARLSYEQYF. The DNA is as follows: TGTGCCAGCAGCTTAGCGCGACTCTCCTACGAGCAGTACTTC. Joined to the reference TRBV7-2 and TRBJ2-7 proteins, this CDR3 gives the full variable domain: GAGVSQSPSNKVTEKGKDVELRCDPISGHTALYWYRQSLGQGLEFLIYFQGNSAPDKSGLPSDRFSAERTGGSVSTLTIQRTQQEDSAVYLCASSLARLSYEQYFGPGTRLTVT.